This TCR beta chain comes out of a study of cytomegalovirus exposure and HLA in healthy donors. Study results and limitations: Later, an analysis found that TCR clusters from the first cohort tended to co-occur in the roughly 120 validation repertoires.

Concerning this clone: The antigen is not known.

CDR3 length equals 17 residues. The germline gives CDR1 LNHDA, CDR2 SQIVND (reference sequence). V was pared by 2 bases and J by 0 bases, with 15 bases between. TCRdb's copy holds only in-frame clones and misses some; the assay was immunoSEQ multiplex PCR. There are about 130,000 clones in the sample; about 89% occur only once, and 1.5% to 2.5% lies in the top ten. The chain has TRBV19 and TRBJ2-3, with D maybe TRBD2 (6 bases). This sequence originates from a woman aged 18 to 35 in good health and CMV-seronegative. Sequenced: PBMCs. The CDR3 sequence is CASSIIGGATSTDTQYF. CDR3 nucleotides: TGTGCCAGTAGTATAATCGGCGGGGCAACTAGCACAGATACGCAGTATTTT.